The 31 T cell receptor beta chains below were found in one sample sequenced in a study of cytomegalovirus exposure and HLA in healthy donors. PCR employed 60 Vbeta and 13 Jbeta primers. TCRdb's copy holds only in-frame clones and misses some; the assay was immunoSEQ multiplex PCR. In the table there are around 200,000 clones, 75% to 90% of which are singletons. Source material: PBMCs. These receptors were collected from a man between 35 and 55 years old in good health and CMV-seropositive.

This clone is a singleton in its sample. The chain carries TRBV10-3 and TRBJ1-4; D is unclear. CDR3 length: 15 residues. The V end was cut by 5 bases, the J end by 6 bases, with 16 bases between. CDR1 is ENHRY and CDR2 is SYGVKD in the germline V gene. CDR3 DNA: TGTGCCATCAGTAACTTCGGGTTCCCTCATGAAAAACTGTTTTTT. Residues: CAISNFGFPHEKLFF.

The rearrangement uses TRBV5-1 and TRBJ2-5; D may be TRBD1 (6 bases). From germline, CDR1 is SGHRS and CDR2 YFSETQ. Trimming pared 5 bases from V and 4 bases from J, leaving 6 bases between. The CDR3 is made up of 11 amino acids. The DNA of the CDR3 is TGCGCCAGCAGGGGGGCAGAGACCCAGTACTTC. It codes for CASRGAETQYF. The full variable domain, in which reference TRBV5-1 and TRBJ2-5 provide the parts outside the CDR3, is KAGVTQTPRYLIKTRGQQVTLSCSPISGHRSVSWYQQTPGQGLQFLFEYFSETQRNKGNFPGRFSGRQFSNSRSEMNVSTLELGDSALYLCASRGAETQYFGPGTRLLVL.

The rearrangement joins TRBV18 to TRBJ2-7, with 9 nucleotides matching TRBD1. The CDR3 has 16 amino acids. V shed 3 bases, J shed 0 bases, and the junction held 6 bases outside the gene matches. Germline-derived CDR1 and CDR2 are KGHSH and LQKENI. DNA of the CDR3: TGTGCCAGCTCACCTTCCGGGACAGGGCGCTCCTACGAGCAGTACTTC. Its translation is CASSPSGTGRSYEQYF.

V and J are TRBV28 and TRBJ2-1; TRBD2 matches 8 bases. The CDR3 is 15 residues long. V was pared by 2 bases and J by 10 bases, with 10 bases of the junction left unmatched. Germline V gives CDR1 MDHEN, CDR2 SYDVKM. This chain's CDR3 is CASSLGLADNREQFF. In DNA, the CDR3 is TGTGCCAGCAGTTTAGGACTAGCCGATAATAGGGAGCAGTTCTTC.

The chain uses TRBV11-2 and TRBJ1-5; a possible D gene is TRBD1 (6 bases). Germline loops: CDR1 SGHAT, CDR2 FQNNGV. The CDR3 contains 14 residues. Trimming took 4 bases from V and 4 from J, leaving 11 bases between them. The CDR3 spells CASSSMDRNQPQHF. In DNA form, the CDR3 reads TGTGCCAGCAGCTCTATGGACAGAAATCAGCCCCAGCATTTT.

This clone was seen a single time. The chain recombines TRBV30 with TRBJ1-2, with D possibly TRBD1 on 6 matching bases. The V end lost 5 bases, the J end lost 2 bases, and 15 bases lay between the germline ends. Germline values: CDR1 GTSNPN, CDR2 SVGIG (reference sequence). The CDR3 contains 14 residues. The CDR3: CAWAQGVGNYGYTF. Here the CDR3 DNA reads TGTGCCTGGGCACAGGGAGTAGGAAACTATGGCTACACCTTC.

Here the CDR3 DNA reads TGTGCCAGCAGCGAACAGGTCGATCAGCCCCAGCATTTT. Translating gives CASSEQVDQPQHF. V is TRBV4-2 and J is TRBJ1-5; TRBD1 is a possible D gene (5 bases). Looked up from germline, CDR1 is LGHNA and CDR2 is YNFKEQ. This CDR3 spans 13 amino acids. With 5 bases removed from V and 5 bases from J, the gap between germline ends came to 10 bases.

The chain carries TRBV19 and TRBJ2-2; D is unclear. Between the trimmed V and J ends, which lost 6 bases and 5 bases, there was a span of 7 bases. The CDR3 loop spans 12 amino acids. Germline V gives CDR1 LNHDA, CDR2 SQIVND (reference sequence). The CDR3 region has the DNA TGTGCCAGTAGGAGGCGGACCGGGGAGCTGTTTTTT. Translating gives CASRRRTGELFF. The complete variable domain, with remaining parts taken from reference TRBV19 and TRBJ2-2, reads DGGITQSPKYLFRKEGQNVTLSCEQNLNHDAMYWYRQDPGQGLRLIYYSQIVNDFQKGDIAEGYSVSREKKESFPLTVTSAQKNPTAFYLCASRRRTGELFFGEGSRLTVL.

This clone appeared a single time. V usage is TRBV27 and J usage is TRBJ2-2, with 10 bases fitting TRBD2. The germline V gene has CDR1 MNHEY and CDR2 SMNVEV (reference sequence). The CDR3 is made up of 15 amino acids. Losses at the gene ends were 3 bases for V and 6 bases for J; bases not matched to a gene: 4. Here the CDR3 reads CASSFNSGGPGELFF. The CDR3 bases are TGTGCCAGCAGTTTCAATAGCGGGGGGCCCGGGGAGCTGTTTTTT.

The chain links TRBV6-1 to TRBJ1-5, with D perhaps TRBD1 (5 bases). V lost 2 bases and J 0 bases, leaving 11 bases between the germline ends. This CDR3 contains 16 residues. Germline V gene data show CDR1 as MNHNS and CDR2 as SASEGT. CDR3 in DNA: TGTGCCAGCAGTGAATGGACAAGGTTTAGCAATCAGCCCCAGCATTTT. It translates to CASSEWTRFSNQPQHF.

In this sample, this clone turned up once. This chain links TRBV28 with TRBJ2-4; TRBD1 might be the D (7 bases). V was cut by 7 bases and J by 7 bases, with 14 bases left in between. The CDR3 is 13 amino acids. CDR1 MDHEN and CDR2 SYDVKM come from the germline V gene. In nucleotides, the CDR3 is TGTGCCAGCAACAGGGGAGGTCGGAACATTCAGTACTTC. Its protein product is CASNRGGRNIQYF.

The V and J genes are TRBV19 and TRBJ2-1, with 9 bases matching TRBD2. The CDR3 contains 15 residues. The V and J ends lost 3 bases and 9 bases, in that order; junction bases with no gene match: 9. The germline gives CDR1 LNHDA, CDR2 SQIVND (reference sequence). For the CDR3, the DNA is TGTGCCAGTAGTATCGCGGCGGGGGGGCCGGTTGAGCAGTTCTTC. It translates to CASSIAAGGPVEQFF.

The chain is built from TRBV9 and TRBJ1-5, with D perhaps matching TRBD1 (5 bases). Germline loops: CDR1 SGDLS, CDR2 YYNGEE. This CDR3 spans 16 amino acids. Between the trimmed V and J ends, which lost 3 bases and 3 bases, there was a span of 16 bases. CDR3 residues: CASSGGSGGVNQPQHF. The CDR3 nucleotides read TGTGCCAGCAGCGGGGGAAGTGGGGGGGTCAATCAGCCCCAGCATTTT.

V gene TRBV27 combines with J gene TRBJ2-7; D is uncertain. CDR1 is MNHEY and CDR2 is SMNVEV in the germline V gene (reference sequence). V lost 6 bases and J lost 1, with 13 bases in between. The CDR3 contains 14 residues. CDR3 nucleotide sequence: TGTGCCAGCAGCCTGGGCAGGAAATCCTACGAGCAGTACTTC. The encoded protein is CASSLGRKSYEQYF.

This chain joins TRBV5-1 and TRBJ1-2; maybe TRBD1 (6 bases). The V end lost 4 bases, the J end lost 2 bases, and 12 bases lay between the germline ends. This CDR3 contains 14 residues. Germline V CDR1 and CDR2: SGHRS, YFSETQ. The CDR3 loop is CASSPRTDNYGYTF. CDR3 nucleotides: TGCGCCAGCAGCCCACGGACAGACAACTATGGCTACACCTTC.

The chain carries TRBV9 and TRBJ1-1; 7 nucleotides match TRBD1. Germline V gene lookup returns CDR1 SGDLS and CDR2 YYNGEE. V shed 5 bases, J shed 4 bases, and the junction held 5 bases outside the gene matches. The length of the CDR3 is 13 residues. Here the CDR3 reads CASRRDRTTEAFF. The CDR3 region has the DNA TGTGCCAGCAGGCGGGACAGAACCACTGAAGCTTTCTTT.

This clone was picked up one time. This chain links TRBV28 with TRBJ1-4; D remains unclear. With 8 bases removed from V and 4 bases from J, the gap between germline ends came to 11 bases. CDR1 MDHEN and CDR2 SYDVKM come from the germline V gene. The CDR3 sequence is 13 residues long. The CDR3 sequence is CASEETFNEKLFF. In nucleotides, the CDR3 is TGTGCCAGCGAGGAAACCTTTAATGAAAAACTGTTTTTT.

CDR3 nucleotide sequence: TGTGCCAGCAGCTGGCCCCCAGCGGGTTCCCTCAGGGCGCAGTATTTT. Its protein product is CASSWPPAGSLRAQYF. V and J are TRBV7-2 and TRBJ2-3, with a weak D call TRBD2 (6 bases). V lost 4 bases to trimming and J lost 10 bases, with 24 bases between them. The CDR3 has 16 residues. Germline V gives CDR1 SGHTA, CDR2 FQGNSA.

The CDR3 DNA reads as TGTGCCAGTAGTATACAGGGGGCCGAGACCCAGTACTTC. Translating gives CASSIQGAETQYF. V and J are TRBV19 and TRBJ2-5; 8 bases fit TRBD1. V lost 2 bases and J lost 5; bases outside the gene matches: 1. From germline, CDR1 is LNHDA and CDR2 SQIVND (reference sequence). This CDR3 is built from 13 residues.

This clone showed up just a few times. The CDR3 sequence is CASSPGGPINEKLFF. The CDR3 coding sequence is TGTGCCAGCTCACCGGGGGGACCTATTAATGAAAAACTGTTTTTT. The chain joins TRBV18 to TRBJ1-4; the D gene is possibly TRBD1 (5 bases). Germline CDR1 KGHSH, CDR2 LQKENI. V was trimmed by 3 bases and J by 4 bases, leaving 12 bases between them. The CDR3 length is 15 residues.

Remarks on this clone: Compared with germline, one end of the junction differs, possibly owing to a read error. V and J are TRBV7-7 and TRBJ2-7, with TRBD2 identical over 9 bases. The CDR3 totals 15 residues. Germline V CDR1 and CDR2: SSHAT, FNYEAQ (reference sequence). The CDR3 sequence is CASSLGAGGAYEQYF. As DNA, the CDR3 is TGTGCTAGCAGCTTAGGAGCGGGGGGCGCCTACGAGCAGTACTTC.

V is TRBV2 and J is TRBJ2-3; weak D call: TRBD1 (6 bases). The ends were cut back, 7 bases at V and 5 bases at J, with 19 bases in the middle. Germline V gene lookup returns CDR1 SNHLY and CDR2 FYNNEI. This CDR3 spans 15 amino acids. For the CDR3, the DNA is TGTGCCAGCATGGAAGTGGGGGCTCGAGGAGATACGCAGTATTTT. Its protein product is CASMEVGARGDTQYF.

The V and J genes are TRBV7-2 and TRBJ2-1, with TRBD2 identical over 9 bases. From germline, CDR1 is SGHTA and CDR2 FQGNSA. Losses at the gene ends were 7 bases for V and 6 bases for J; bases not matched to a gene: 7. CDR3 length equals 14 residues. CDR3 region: CASKNLAGTNEQFF. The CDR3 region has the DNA TGTGCCAGCAAAAACCTAGCGGGGACCAATGAGCAGTTCTTC. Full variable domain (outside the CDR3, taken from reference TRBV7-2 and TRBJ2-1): GAGVSQSPSNKVTEKGKDVELRCDPISGHTALYWYRQSLGQGLEFLIYFQGNSAPDKSGLPSDRFSAERTGGSVSTLTIQRTQQEDSAVYLCASKNLAGTNEQFFGPGTRLTVL.

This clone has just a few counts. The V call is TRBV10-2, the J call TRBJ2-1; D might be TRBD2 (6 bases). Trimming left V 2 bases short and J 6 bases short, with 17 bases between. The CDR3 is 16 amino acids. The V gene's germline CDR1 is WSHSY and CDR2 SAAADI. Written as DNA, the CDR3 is TGCGCCAGCAGTGAGAGGTTGTCGGGAGAGGGCAATGAGCAGTTCTTC. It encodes CASSERLSGEGNEQFF.

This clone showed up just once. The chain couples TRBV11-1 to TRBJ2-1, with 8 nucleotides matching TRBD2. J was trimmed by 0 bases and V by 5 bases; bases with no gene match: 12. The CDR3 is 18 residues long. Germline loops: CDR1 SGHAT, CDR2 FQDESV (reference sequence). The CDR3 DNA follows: TGTGCCAGCAGCCCACGGACTAGACGGGGGGGCTCCTACAATGAGCAGTTCTTC. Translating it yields CASSPRTRRGGSYNEQFF.

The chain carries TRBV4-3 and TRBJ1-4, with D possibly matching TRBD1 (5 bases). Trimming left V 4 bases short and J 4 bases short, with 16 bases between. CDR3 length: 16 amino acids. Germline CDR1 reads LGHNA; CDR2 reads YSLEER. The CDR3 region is CASSPLAEGRNEKLFF. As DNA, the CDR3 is TGCGCCAGCAGCCCCCTTGCGGAGGGACGTAATGAAAAACTGTTTTTT.

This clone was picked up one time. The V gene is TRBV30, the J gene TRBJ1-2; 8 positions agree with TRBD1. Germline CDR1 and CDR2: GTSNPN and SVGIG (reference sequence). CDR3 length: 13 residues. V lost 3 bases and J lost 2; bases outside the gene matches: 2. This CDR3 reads CAWRAGGNYGYTF. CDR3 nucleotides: TGTGCCTGGAGGGCAGGGGGCAACTATGGCTACACCTTC. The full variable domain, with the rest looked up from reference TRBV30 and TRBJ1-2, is SQTIHQWPATLVQPVGSPLSLECTVEGTSNPNLYWYRQAAGRGLQLLFYSVGIGQISSEVPQNLSASRPQDRQFILSSKKLLLSDSGFYLCAWRAGGNYGYTFGSGTRLTVV.

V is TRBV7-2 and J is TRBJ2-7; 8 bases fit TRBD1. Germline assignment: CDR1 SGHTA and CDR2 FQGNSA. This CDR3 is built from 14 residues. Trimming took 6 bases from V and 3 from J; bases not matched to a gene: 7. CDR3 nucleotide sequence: TGTGCCAGCAGGCCCCAGGGGGCGGGCTACGAGCAGTACTTC. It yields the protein CASRPQGAGYEQYF.

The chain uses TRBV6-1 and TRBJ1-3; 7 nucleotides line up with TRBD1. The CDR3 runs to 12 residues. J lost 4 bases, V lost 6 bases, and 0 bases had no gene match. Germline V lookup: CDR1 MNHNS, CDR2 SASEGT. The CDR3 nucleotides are TGTGCCAGCAGGGGACAGGGAAACACCATATATTTT. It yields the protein CASRGQGNTIYF.

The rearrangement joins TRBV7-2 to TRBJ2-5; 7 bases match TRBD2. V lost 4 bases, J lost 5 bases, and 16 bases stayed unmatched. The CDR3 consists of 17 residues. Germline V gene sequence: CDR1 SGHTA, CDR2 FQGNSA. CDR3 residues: CASSSPPGGHEGETQYF. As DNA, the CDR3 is TGTGCCAGCAGCTCACCGCCGGGGGGTCACGAGGGGGAGACCCAGTACTTC.

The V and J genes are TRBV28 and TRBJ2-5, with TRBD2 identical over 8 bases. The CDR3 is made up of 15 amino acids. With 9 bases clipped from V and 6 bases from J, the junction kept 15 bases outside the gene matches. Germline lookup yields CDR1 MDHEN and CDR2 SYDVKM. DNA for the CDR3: TGTGCCAGTGAGAGCGGGGGTGCTTTAAGGAAGACCCAGTACTTC. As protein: CASESGGALRKTQYF.